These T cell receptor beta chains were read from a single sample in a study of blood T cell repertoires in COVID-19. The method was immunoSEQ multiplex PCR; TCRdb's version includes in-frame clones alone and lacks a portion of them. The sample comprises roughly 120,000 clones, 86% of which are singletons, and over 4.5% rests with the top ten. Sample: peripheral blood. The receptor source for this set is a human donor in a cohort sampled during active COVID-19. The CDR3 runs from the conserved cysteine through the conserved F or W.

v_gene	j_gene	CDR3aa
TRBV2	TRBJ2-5	CASSDGGPTQYF
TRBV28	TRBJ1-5	CASSLEPRGLRQPQHF
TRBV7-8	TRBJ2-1	CASGGLAPNEQFF
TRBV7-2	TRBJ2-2	CASSSPGQTRGELFF
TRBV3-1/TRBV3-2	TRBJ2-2	CATGVTGELFF
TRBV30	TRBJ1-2	CAWRDVGGGYTF
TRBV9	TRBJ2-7	CASSARREGRSEQYF
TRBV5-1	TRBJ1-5	CASSLRTGTQPQHF
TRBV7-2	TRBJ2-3	CASSSPILADPTDTQYF
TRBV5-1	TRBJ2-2	CASSLVAGGGELFF
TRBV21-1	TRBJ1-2	CASSKGSASLHVGRGNYGYTF
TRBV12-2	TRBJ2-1	CASRLAHHGRRVRNEQFF
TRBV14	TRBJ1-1	CASSQKGQMNTEAFF
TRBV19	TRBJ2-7	CASTLSGRAPEQYF
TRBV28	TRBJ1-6	CASPRGTGDSPLHF
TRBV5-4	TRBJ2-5	CASSHKTASGSPQETQYF
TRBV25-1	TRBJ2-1	CASSDYPTHNEQFF
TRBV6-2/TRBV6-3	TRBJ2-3	CASSPVGEANTQYF
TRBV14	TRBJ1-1	CASSQDQQMNTEAFF